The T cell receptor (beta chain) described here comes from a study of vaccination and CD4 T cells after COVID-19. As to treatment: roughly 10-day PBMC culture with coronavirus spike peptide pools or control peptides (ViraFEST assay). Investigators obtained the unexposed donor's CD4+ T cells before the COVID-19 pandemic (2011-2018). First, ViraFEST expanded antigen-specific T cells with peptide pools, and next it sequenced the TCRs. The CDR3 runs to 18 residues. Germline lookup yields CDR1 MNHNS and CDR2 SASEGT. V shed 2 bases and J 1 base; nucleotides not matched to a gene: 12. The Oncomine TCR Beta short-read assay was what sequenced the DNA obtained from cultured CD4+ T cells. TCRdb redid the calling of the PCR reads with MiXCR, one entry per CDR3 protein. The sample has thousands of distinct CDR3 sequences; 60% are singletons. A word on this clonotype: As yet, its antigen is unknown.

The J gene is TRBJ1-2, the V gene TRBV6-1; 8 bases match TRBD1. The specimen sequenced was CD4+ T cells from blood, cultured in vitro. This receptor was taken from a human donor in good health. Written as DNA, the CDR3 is TGTGCCAGCAGTGAAATGACAGGGGCCGACTACTATAACTATGGCTACACCTTC. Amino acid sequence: CASSEMTGADYYNYGYTF.